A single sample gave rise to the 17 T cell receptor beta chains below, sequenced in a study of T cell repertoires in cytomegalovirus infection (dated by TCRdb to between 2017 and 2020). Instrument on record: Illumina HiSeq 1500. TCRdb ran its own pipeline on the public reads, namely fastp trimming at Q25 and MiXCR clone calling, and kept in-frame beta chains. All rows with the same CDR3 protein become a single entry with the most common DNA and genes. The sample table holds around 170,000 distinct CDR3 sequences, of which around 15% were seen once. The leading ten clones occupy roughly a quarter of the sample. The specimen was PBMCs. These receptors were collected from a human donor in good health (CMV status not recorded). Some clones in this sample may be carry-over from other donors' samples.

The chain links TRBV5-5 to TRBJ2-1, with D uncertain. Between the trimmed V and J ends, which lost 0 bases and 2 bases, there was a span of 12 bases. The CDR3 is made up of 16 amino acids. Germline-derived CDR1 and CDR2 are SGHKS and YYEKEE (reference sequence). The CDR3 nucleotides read TGTGCCAGCAGCTTGGGGGCGGCTAGTCCCTACAATGAGCAGTTCTTC. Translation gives CASSLGAASPYNEQFF.

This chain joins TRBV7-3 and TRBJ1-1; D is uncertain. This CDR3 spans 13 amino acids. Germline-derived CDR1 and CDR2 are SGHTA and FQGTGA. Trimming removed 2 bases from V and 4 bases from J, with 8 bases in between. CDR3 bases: TGTGCCAGCAGCTTAGCCCCAGCCACTGAAGCTTTCTTT. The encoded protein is CASSLAPATEAFF. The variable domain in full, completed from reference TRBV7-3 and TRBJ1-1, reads GAGVSQTPSNKVTEKGKYVELRCDPISGHTALYWYRQSLGQGPEFLIYFQGTGAADDSGLPNDRFFAVRPEGSVSTLKIQRTERGDSAVYLCASSLAPATEAFFGQGTRLTVV.

The CDR3 protein is CSARGQLAAYNEQFF. Written as DNA, the CDR3 is TGCAGTGCTAGAGGCCAACTAGCGGCCTACAATGAGCAGTTCTTC. This rearrangement joins TRBV20-1 to TRBJ2-1; 8 bases are shared with TRBD2. CDR1 and CDR2 from the germline V gene are DFQATT and SNEGSKA (reference sequence). With V trimmed by 1 base and J by 2 bases, 4 bases remained unmatched. The CDR3 loop spans 15 amino acids.

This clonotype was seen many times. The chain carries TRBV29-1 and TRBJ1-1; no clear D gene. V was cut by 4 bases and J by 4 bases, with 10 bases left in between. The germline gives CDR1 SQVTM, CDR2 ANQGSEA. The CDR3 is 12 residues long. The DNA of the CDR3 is TGCAGCGTTGCCTGGGGTCGCACTGAAGCTTTCTTT. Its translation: CSVAWGRTEAFF. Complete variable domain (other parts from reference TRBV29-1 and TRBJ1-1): SAVISQKPSRDICQRGTSLTIQCQVDSQVTMMFWYRQQPGQSLTLIATANQGSEATYESGFVIDKFPISRPNLTFSTLTVSNMSPEDSSIYLCSVAWGRTEAFFGQGTRLTVV.

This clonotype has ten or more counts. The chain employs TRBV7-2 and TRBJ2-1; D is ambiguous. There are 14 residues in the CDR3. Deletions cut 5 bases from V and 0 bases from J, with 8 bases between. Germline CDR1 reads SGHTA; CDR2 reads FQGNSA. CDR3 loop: CASSTPVSYNEQFF. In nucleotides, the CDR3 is TGTGCCAGCAGCACACCTGTCTCCTACAATGAGCAGTTCTTC. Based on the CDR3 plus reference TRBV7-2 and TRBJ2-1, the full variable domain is GAGVSQSPSNKVTEKGKDVELRCDPISGHTALYWYRQSLGQGLEFLIYFQGNSAPDKSGLPSDRFSAERTGGSVSTLTIQRTQQEDSAVYLCASSTPVSYNEQFFGPGTRLTVL.

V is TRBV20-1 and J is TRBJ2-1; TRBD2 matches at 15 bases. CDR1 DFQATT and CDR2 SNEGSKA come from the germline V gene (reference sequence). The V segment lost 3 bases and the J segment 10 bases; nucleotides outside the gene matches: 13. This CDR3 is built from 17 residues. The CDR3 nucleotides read TGCAGTGCTAGGGAGTACCGAGGACTAGCGGGAGGGCAGGAGCAGTTCTTC. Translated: CSAREYRGLAGGQEQFF.

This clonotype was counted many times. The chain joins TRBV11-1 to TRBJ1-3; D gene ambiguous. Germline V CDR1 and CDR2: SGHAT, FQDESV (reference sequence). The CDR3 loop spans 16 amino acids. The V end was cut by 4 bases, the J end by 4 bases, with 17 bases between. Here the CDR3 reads CASSYLDGSTGNTIYF. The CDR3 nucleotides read TGTGCCAGCAGCTACCTGGACGGATCTACAGGAAACACCATATATTTT.

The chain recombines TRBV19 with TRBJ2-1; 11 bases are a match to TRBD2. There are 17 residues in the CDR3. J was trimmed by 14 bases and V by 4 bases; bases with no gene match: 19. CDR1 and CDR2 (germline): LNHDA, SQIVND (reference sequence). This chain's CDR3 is CASSNLAGGRINLVKFF. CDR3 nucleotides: TGTGCCAGTAGTAACCTAGCGGGGGGCCGGATTAATCTTGTGAAGTTCTTC.

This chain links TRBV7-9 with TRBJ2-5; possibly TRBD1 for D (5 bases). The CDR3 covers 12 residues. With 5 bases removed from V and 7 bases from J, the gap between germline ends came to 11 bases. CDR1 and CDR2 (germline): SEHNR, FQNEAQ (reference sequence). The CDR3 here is CASSPSQGTQYF. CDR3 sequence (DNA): TGTGCCAGCAGCCCCTCCCAGGGGACCCAGTACTTC.

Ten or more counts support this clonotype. For the CDR3, the DNA is TGTGCCAGCAGCGATCCGGGACAGAGGGGGACTGAAGCTTTCTTT. Its translation: CASSDPGQRGTEAFF. V usage is TRBV7-9 and J usage is TRBJ1-1; 7 bases agree with TRBD1. V was pared by 5 bases and J by 5 bases, with 11 bases of the junction left unmatched. The CDR3 totals 15 residues. Germline V gene lookup returns CDR1 SEHNR and CDR2 FQNEAQ (reference sequence).

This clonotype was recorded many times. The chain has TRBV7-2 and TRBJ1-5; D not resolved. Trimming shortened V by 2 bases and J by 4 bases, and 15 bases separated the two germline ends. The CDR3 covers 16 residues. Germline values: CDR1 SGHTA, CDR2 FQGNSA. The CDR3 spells CASSLNAIGHNQPQHF. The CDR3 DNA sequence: TGTGCCAGCAGCTTAAACGCGATAGGGCATAATCAGCCCCAGCATTTT.

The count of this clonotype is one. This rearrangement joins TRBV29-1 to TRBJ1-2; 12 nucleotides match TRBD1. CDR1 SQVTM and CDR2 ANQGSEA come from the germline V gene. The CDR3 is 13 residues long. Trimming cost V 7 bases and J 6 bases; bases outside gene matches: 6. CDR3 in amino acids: CSAAGQGADGYTF. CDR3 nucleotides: TGCAGCGCTGCGGGACAGGGGGCTGATGGCTACACCTTC.

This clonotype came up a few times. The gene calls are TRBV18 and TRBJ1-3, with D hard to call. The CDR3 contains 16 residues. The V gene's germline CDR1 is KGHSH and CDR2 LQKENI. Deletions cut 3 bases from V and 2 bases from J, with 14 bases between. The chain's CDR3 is CASSPSGPRAGNTIYF. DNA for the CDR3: TGTGCCAGCTCACCCTCCGGGCCGAGAGCTGGAAACACCATATATTTT.

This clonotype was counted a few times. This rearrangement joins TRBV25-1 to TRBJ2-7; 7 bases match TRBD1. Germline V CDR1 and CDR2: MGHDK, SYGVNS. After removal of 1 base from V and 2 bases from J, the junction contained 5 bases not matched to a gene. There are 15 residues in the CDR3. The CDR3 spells CASSEWGTDAYEQYF. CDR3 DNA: TGTGCCAGCAGTGAATGGGGGACAGACGCCTACGAGCAGTACTTC.

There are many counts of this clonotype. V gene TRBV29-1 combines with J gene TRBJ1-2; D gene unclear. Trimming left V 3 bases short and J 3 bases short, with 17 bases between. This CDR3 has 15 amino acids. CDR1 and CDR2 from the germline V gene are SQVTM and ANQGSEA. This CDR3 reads CSVEAKSAGDYGYTF. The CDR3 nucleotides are TGCAGCGTTGAGGCGAAGTCGGCCGGGGACTATGGCTACACCTTC. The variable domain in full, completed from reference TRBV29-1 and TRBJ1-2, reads SAVISQKPSRDICQRGTSLTIQCQVDSQVTMMFWYRQQPGQSLTLIATANQGSEATYESGFVIDKFPISRPNLTFSTLTVSNMSPEDSSIYLCSVEAKSAGDYGYTFGSGTRLTVV.

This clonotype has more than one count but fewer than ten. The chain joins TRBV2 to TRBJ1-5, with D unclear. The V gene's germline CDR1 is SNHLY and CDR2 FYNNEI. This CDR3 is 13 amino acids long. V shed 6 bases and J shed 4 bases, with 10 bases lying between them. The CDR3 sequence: CASRRLGNQPQHF. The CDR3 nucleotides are TGTGCCAGCAGACGGTTGGGGAATCAGCCCCAGCATTTT.

CDR3 nucleotides: TGTGCCAGCAGCTGGGAGGAGAACACTGAAGCTTTCTTT. Translation gives CASSWEENTEAFF. The gene calls are TRBV5-6 and TRBJ1-1; no clear D. This CDR3 has 13 residues. Trimming took 3 bases from V and 1 from J, leaving 7 bases between them. In germline, CDR1 is SGHDT, CDR2 YYEEEE.